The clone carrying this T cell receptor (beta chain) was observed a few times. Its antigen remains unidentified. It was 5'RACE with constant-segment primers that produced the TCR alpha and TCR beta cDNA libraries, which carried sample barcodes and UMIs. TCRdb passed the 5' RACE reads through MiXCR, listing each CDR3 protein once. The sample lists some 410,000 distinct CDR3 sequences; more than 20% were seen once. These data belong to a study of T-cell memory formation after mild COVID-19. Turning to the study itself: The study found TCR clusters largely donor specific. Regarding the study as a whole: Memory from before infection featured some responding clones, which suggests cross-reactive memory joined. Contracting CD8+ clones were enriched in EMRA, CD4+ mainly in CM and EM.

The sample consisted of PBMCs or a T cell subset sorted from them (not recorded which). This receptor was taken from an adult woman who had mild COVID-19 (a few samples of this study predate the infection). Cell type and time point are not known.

CDR3 bases: TGTGCCAGCTCACCCATTCCGTCCTACACCGGGGAGCTGTTTTTT. Protein: CASSPIPSYTGELFF. This rearrangement joins TRBV18 to TRBJ2-2; the D is unclear. Trimming shortened V by 3 bases and J by 3 bases, and 11 bases separated the two germline ends. The CDR3 sequence is 15 residues long. Germline lookup yields CDR1 KGHSH and CDR2 LQKENI. The full variable domain, rest sourced from reference TRBV18 and TRBJ2-2, is NAGVMQNPRHLVRRRGQEARLRCSPMKGHSHVYWYRQLPEEGLKFMVYLQKENIIDESGMPKERFSAEFPKEGPSILRIQQVVRGDSAAYFCASSPIPSYTGELFFGEGSRLTVL.